These 26 T cell receptor beta chains originate from one sample sequenced in a study of monozygotic twins with cystic fibrosis. Profiled with immunoSEQ multiplex PCR; TCRdb holds only in-frame clones, not every one. There are 30,000 to 35,000 clones in the sample; 92% occur only once, and approximately 1% lies in the top ten. The sequenced sample was blood. These receptors all come from a girl between 2 and 10 years old with cystic fibrosis.

This chain links TRBV5-4 with TRBJ1-2, with D possibly matching TRBD1 (5 bases). Germline assignment: CDR1 SGHNT and CDR2 YYREEE (reference sequence). V lost 4 bases and J lost 4, with 14 bases in between. The CDR3 contains 14 residues. The chain's CDR3 is CASSRVEGSYGYTF. CDR3 coding DNA: TGTGCCAGCAGCCGGGTTGAGGGGAGCTATGGCTACACCTTC.

This chain links TRBV4-3 with TRBJ2-5; 7 nucleotides align to TRBD1. V shed 0 bases, J shed 4 bases, and the junction held 2 bases outside the gene matches. This CDR3 has 14 amino acids. Germline values: CDR1 LGHNA, CDR2 YSLEER. The CDR3 coding sequence is TGCGCCAGCAGCCAAGAAACAGGGGTAGAGACCCAGTACTTC. Protein sequence: CASSQETGVETQYF.

In nucleotides, the CDR3 is TGCAGCGGGAGTGACGGGGGGACTAATGAAAAACTGTTTTTT. Amino acid sequence: CSGSDGGTNEKLFF. The chain joins TRBV29-1 to TRBJ1-4; TRBD1 is a possible D gene (5 bases). Germline lookup yields CDR1 SQVTM and CDR2 ANQGSEA. V lost 7 bases, J lost 2 bases, and 14 bases lay in between. The CDR3 spans 14 residues.

The DNA for the CDR3 is TGTGCCCTTCGACCATTAGCGGGAGGGAACAATGAGCAGTTCTTC. Translating gives CALRPLAGGNNEQFF. V gene TRBV28 combines with J gene TRBJ2-1; 11 bases fit TRBD2. Trimming took 11 bases from V and 5 from J; bases not matched to a gene: 11. Germline V gene data show CDR1 as MDHEN and CDR2 as SYDVKM. The CDR3 consists of 15 residues.

The chain recombines TRBV2 with TRBJ2-1; D gene unclear. This CDR3 contains 12 residues. Germline V gene lookup returns CDR1 SNHLY and CDR2 FYNNEI. V was shortened by 11 bases and J by 5 bases, with 13 bases between the two germline ends. Written as DNA, the CDR3 is TGTGCCCGAAACGATGAGGACAATGAGCAGTTCTTC. Protein product: CARNDEDNEQFF.

This clone was detected once. The J gene is TRBJ1-2, the V gene TRBV7-9; 8 nucleotides agree with TRBD1. Germline CDR1 SEHNR, CDR2 FQNEAQ (reference sequence). The CDR3 sequence is 14 residues long. V was pared by 5 bases and J by 4 bases, with 6 bases of the junction left unmatched. CDR3 DNA sequence: TGTGCCAGCAGCAGGACAGGGCTTACCTATGGCTACACCTTC. It is translated as CASSRTGLTYGYTF.

The gene calls are TRBV4-1 and TRBJ1-5, with unresolved D. The CDR3 is 17 amino acids. V lost 0 bases and J 0 bases, leaving 12 bases between the germline ends. Germline CDR1 reads MGHRA; CDR2 reads YSYEKL. CDR3 nucleotide sequence: TGCGCCAGCAGCCAAGAAGGTGGGGTGACTAGCAATCAGCCCCAGCATTTT. Translating gives CASSQEGGVTSNQPQHF.

The chain recombines TRBV4-2 with TRBJ1-5, with 9 bases that match TRBD1. The CDR3 length is 16 residues. V lost 3 bases to trimming and J lost 7 bases; unmatched junction nucleotides: 10. Germline lookup yields CDR1 LGHNA and CDR2 YNFKEQ. The CDR3 DNA is TGTGCCAGCAGCCAGGGGACAGGGACCCTCACACAGCCCCAGCATTTT. Translating gives CASSQGTGTLTQPQHF.

The rearrangement uses TRBV9 and TRBJ1-2; D perhaps matches TRBD1 (5 bases). CDR3 size: 15 residues. Trimming removed 0 bases at V and 8 bases at J, with 17 bases between. The germline V gene has CDR1 SGDLS and CDR2 YYNGEE. CDR3 sequence: CASSVARGTPLGYTF. The CDR3 DNA reads as TGTGCCAGCAGCGTAGCGAGGGGTACCCCTCTGGGCTACACCTTC. Looking up the rest from reference TRBV9 and TRBJ1-2 gives the full variable domain: DSGVTQTPKHLITATGQRVTLRCSPRSGDLSVYWYQQSLDQGLQFLIQYYNGEERAKGNILERFSAQQFPDLHSELNLSSLELGDSALYFCASSVARGTPLGYTFGSGTRLTVV.

The rearrangement uses TRBV28 and TRBJ2-6, with D possibly TRBD1 on 6 matching bases. Trimming stripped 5 bases from V and 8 bases from J, with 16 bases between. CDR3 size: 15 residues. Germline CDR1 and CDR2: MDHEN and SYDVKM. The CDR3 protein is CASSVGHPGTNVLTF. The CDR3 DNA reads TGTGCCAGCAGTGTGGGACACCCCGGGACCAACGTCCTGACTTTC.

The gene calls are TRBV7-6 and TRBJ2-1; 12 bases match TRBD2. Per the germline V gene, CDR1 is SGHVS and CDR2 is FNYEAQ. V shed 4 bases and J 0 bases; nucleotides not matched to a gene: 10. The CDR3 covers 19 residues. CDR3 in DNA: TGTGCCAGCAGCTCCGGCCCCTCGACTAGCGGGAGCTCCTACAATGAGCAGTTCTTC. Its protein is CASSSGPSTSGSSYNEQFF. Filled out from reference TRBV7-6 and TRBJ2-1, the complete variable domain reads GAGVSQSPRYKVTKRGQDVALRCDPISGHVSLYWYRQALGQGPEFLTYFNYEAQQDKSGLPNDRFSAERPEGSISTLTIQRTEQRDSAMYRCASSSGPSTSGSSYNEQFFGPGTRLTVL.

The chain uses TRBV19 and TRBJ1-1, with a possible D match to TRBD1 (6 bases). V lost 1 base, J lost 7 bases, and 7 bases lay in between. Germline CDR1 LNHDA, CDR2 SQIVND (reference sequence). This CDR3 contains 12 residues. This CDR3 is CASSIADSEAFF. In nucleotides, the CDR3 is TGTGCCAGTAGTATAGCGGACAGTGAAGCTTTCTTT.

This clone was counted once. J is TRBJ2-5 and V is TRBV30, with 10 bases identical to TRBD2. With V trimmed by 1 base and J by 5 bases, 10 bases remained unmatched. The germline V gene has CDR1 GTSNPN and CDR2 SVGIG (reference sequence). The CDR3 spans 16 residues. Written as DNA, the CDR3 is TGTGCCTGGAGTGGAGGGGGTAGCGGGAGGTGGGAGACCCAGTACTTC. Translated: CAWSGGGSGRWETQYF.

The CDR3 bases are TGTGCCTGCGTCCCCCGGGCGGTGGTTGCTTTCTTT. Translated: CACVPRAVVAFF. The V call is TRBV30, the J call TRBJ1-1; D unclear. The length of the CDR3 is 12 residues. CDR1 and CDR2 from the germline V gene are GTSNPN and SVGIG (reference sequence). V lost 6 bases to trimming and J lost 11 bases, with 19 bases between them.

This chain links TRBV9 with TRBJ2-3; TRBD1 matches 9 bases. The germline V gene encodes CDR1 SGDLS and CDR2 YYNGEE. Trimming cost V 4 bases and J 0 bases; bases outside gene matches: 12. The CDR3 contains 18 residues. The CDR3 region is CASSPRQGGYSSTDTQYF. The CDR3 DNA sequence: TGTGCCAGCAGCCCCCGACAGGGGGGATATTCTAGCACAGATACGCAGTATTTT.

The rearrangement joins TRBV4-1 to TRBJ2-3; no reliable D call. V shed 4 bases and J shed 6 bases, with 20 bases lying between them. CDR1 and CDR2 from the germline V gene are MGHRA and YSYEKL. CDR3 length equals 16 residues. The DNA for the CDR3 is TGCGCCAGCAGCCTGTCTACTTCTCGAGAGACCGATACGCAGTATTTT. Protein sequence: CASSLSTSRETDTQYF.

The CDR3 region is CASSDRGGTEAFF. CDR3 coding DNA: TGTGCCAGCAGCGACAGGGGGGGCACTGAAGCTTTCTTT. The V and J genes are TRBV6-1 and TRBJ1-1; TRBD1 matches 9 bases. The CDR3 consists of 13 residues. CDR1 and CDR2 (germline): MNHNS, SASEGT. The ends lost 6 bases at V and 4 bases at J; junction bases unmatched: 3.

The genes are TRBV7-6 and TRBJ2-7, with D possibly TRBD2 on 5 matching bases. Germline V gene data show CDR1 as SGHVS and CDR2 as FNYEAQ. The CDR3 is 15 residues long. The ends were cut back, 1 base at V and 3 bases at J, with 13 bases in the middle. The CDR3 loop is CASSLGSSARYEQYF. CDR3 bases: TGTGCCAGCAGCTTAGGGAGTAGCGCCCGCTACGAGCAGTACTTC.

This chain connects TRBV2 to TRBJ1-1; D is perhaps TRBD1 (5 bases). CDR1 and CDR2 from the germline V gene are SNHLY and FYNNEI. V was pared by 2 bases and J by 4 bases, with 14 bases between. The CDR3 runs 15 residues. The CDR3 loop reads CASSERSGVRTEAFF. Here the CDR3 DNA reads TGTGCCAGCAGTGAAAGGTCGGGGGTTCGCACTGAAGCTTTCTTT.

The rearrangement uses TRBV18 and TRBJ1-1, with 10 positions matching TRBD1. V lost 3 bases to trimming and J lost 3 bases; unmatched junction nucleotides: 4. This CDR3 is 15 amino acids long. CDR1 is KGHSH, CDR2 LQKENI, per germline. DNA of the CDR3: TGTGCCAGCTCACCGCGGACAGGGGGGTACACTGAAGCTTTCTTT. Its translation is CASSPRTGGYTEAFF.

The chain has TRBV4-1 and TRBJ1-1; D not resolved. Trimming removed 0 bases at V and 0 bases at J, with 2 bases between. This CDR3 contains 13 residues. Germline CDR1 MGHRA, CDR2 YSYEKL. This chain's CDR3 is CASSQDMNTEAFF. The CDR3 coding sequence is TGCGCCAGCAGCCAAGACATGAACACTGAAGCTTTCTTT.

This rearrangement joins TRBV7-2 to TRBJ2-7; D uncertain. Between the trimmed V and J ends, which lost 4 bases and 2 bases, there was a span of 15 bases. Germline assignment: CDR1 SGHTA and CDR2 FQGNSA. This CDR3 has 15 amino acids. The DNA for the CDR3 is TGTGCCAGCAGCTCCCCTTCGGCCCTTCCCTACGAGCAGTACTTC. Translation: CASSSPSALPYEQYF.

The CDR3 sequence: CASSPGTGGFKGYGYTF. The CDR3 DNA reads as TGTGCCAGCTCCCCCGGGACAGGGGGCTTTAAGGGCTATGGCTACACCTTC. V and J are TRBV28 and TRBJ1-2, with TRBD1 matching over 12 bases. J lost 4 bases, V lost 8 bases, and 14 bases had no gene match. The CDR3 sequence is 17 residues long. The V gene's germline CDR1 is MDHEN and CDR2 SYDVKM.

The gene calls are TRBV30 and TRBJ1-2; D gene uncertain. The V end was cut by 2 bases, the J end by 10 bases, with 17 bases between. This CDR3 is built from 13 residues. Germline V CDR1 and CDR2: GTSNPN, SVGIG (reference sequence). The CDR3 loop reads CAWSHYGVQDYTF. In nucleotides, the CDR3 is TGTGCCTGGAGTCACTATGGGGTCCAAGACTACACCTTC.

The CDR3, as DNA: TGTGCCAGCAGCCCCCAGACTAGCGGGACCTACAATGAGCAGTTCTTC. Translation gives CASSPQTSGTYNEQFF. V and J are TRBV7-9 and TRBJ2-1, with 11 bases that match TRBD2. Looked up from germline, CDR1 is SEHNR and CDR2 is FQNEAQ (reference sequence). The trim removed 5 bases at V and 2 bases at J, leaving 5 bases unmatched. The CDR3 has 16 amino acids.

The chain joins TRBV5-1 to TRBJ2-1; TRBD1 matches 10 bases. V dropped 7 bases and J dropped 4; count of bases not matched to a gene: 11. The germline gives CDR1 SGHRS, CDR2 YFSETQ. The CDR3 runs to 16 residues. The CDR3 protein is CASSPGGTGAYNEQFF. The DNA for the CDR3 is TGCGCCAGCTCTCCTGGCGGGACAGGGGCTTACAATGAGCAGTTCTTC.